These 26 T cell receptor beta chains came from one sample sequenced in a study of CD8+CD57+ T cells in acquired aplastic anemia. Genomic DNA constituted the template upon which TCR beta VDJ and CDR3 profiling was performed. Via MiXCR, TCRdb re-called the reads, giving one row per CDR3 protein. The sample records 150,000 to 200,000 distinct CDR3 sequences, 40% to 60% being singletons. Patients included in sequencing had previously demonstrated CD8+CD57+ cell expansion by flow cytometry. The specimen sequenced was sorted CD4+, CD8+, or CD8+CD57+ T cells (not recorded which) from PBMCs. The receptors derive from a human donor with aplastic anemia.

This clonotype has at least ten counts. The chain recombines TRBV7-8 with TRBJ1-5; the D is unclear. Germline V lookup: CDR1 SGHVS, CDR2 FQNEAQ. CDR3 length: 15 residues. Trimming took 1 base from V and 0 from J, leaving 7 bases between them. The CDR3 sequence is CASSLGTSSNQPQHF. As DNA, the CDR3 is TGTGCCAGCAGCTTAGGTACGAGTAGCAATCAGCCCCAGCATTTT.

This rearrangement joins TRBV11-2 to TRBJ1-6, with 8 nucleotides matching TRBD1. The CDR3 is made up of 14 amino acids. Germline trimming cut 1 base from V and 8 bases from J; bases unmatched to any gene: 1. Per the germline V gene, CDR1 is SGHAT and CDR2 is FQNNGV. The CDR3, as DNA: TGTGCCAGCAGCTTAGGGACAGGGTATTCACCCCTCCACTTT. It codes for CASSLGTGYSPLHF. Full variable domain (remainder filled in from reference TRBV11-2 and TRBJ1-6): EAGVAQSPRYKIIEKRQSVAFWCNPISGHATLYWYQQILGQGPKLLIQFQNNGVVDDSQLPKDRFSAERLKGVDSTLKIQPAKLEDSAVYLCASSLGTGYSPLHFGNGTRLTVT.

This clonotype was picked up many times. The gene calls are TRBV6-5 and TRBJ1-6; D uncertain. CDR3 length: 12 amino acids. CDR1 is MNHEY, CDR2 SVGAGI, per germline. Between the trimmed V and J ends, which lost 1 base and 5 bases, there was a span of 0 bases. Written as DNA, the CDR3 is TGTGCCAGCAGTTACTATAATTCACCCCTCCACTTT. Translation: CASSYYNSPLHF.

J is TRBJ2-6 and V is TRBV7-9; D is unclear. CDR1 is SEHNR, CDR2 FQNEAQ, per germline (reference sequence). Deletions cut 1 base from V and 2 bases from J, with 3 bases between. CDR3 length equals 14 residues. The CDR3 sequence: CASSLVTGANVLTF. The CDR3 DNA follows: TGTGCCAGCAGCTTAGTTACTGGGGCCAACGTCCTGACTTTC.

This clonotype was seen more than once but under ten times. The V and J genes are TRBV27 and TRBJ1-2, with TRBD1 matching 8 bases. There are 16 residues in the CDR3. CDR1 is MNHEY, CDR2 SMNVEV, per germline (reference sequence). The V segment lost 5 bases and the J segment 7 bases; nucleotides outside the gene matches: 15. The CDR3 region is CASSPLEDRVTGGYTF. DNA for the CDR3: TGTGCCAGCAGTCCCCTGGAGGACAGGGTAACAGGTGGCTACACCTTC.

A few counts support this clonotype. V usage is TRBV7-3 and J usage is TRBJ1-1, with D possibly matching TRBD1 (5 bases). Looked up from germline, CDR1 is SGHTA and CDR2 is FQGTGA. This CDR3 contains 13 residues. V was cut by 4 bases and J by 1 base, with 7 bases left in between. The CDR3 nucleotides are TGTGCCAGCAGCTCGGACAAGAACACTGAAGCTTTCTTT. It yields the protein CASSSDKNTEAFF.

In its sample, this clonotype was seen many times. This rearrangement joins TRBV7-9 to TRBJ2-7, with a tentative D call TRBD2 (5 bases). Trimming removed 3 bases from V and 6 bases from J, with 15 bases in between. CDR1 SEHNR and CDR2 FQNEAQ come from the germline V gene (reference sequence). This CDR3 spans 14 amino acids. The DNA for the CDR3 is TGTGCCAGCAGCTTCCCCGGCCTTCGGGGCGAGCAGTACTTC. This codes for CASSFPGLRGEQYF.

Remarks on this clonotype: Compared with germline, one end of the junction differs, possibly owing to a read error. V and J are TRBV11-1 and TRBJ1-1; D not resolved. CDR3 length: 19 amino acids. Per germline, CDR1 SGHAT and CDR2 FQDESV (reference sequence). CDR3 sequence reads: CASSTGLGTQWQLNTEALF. CDR3 DNA sequence: TGTGCCAGCAGCACCGGTCTGGGAACGCAGTGGCAGCTGAACACTGAAGCTCTCTTT.

The chain is built from TRBV30 and TRBJ1-1, with no clear D. Trimming pared 4 bases from V and 0 bases from J, leaving 3 bases between. Germline V gene data show CDR1 as GTSNPN and CDR2 as SVGIG (reference sequence). The CDR3 extends over 11 amino acids. The CDR3 nucleotides read TGTGCCTGGACTCTGAACACTGAAGCTTTCTTT. It is translated as CAWTLNTEAFF.

The genes are TRBV2 and TRBJ1-2; perhaps TRBD1 as D (6 bases). Trimming removed 5 bases from V and 1 base from J, with 17 bases in between. This CDR3 is 16 amino acids long. The V gene's germline CDR1 is SNHLY and CDR2 FYNNEI. The CDR3 coding sequence is TGTGCCAGCAGTCTTTCCGGGACACCTAATAACTATGGCTACACCTTC. Translated: CASSLSGTPNNYGYTF.

This clonotype was recorded at least ten times. This rearrangement joins TRBV10-3 to TRBJ2-7; possible D gene TRBD1, 7 bases. With 4 bases removed from V and 0 bases from J, the gap between germline ends came to 22 bases. CDR3 length equals 18 residues. The germline gives CDR1 ENHRY, CDR2 SYGVKD. Here the CDR3 reads CAISGGAGQTPISYEQYF. The CDR3 nucleotides are TGTGCCATCAGTGGGGGGGCGGGACAGACCCCTATCTCCTACGAGCAGTACTTC.

The rearrangement uses TRBV30 and TRBJ1-1; no firm D call. V gave up 3 bases and J gave up 6 bases, with 8 bases separating them. Germline values: CDR1 GTSNPN, CDR2 SVGIG (reference sequence). CDR3 length: 11 residues. This chain's CDR3 is CAWSLNAEAFF. The CDR3 DNA follows: TGTGCCTGGAGCCTGAATGCTGAAGCTTTCTTT.

This clonotype appeared many times. DNA for the CDR3: TGCGCCAGCAGCCAAGTAGGGAGTCAGCCCCAGCATTTT. Translation gives CASSQVGSQPQHF. The chain joins TRBV4-1 to TRBJ1-5; no definite D call. Germline V gene data show CDR1 as MGHRA and CDR2 as YSYEKL. The CDR3 consists of 13 residues. The V end was cut by 1 base, the J end by 6 bases, with 7 bases between.

This chain joins TRBV5-1 and TRBJ2-7; TRBD2 matches 8 bases. CDR1 is SGHRS and CDR2 is YFSETQ in the germline V gene. The V segment lost 2 bases and the J segment 3 bases; nucleotides outside the gene matches: 4. There are 14 residues in the CDR3. The CDR3 DNA sequence: TGCGCCAGCAGCTTATTCACTAGCGGCTACGAGCAGTACTTC. It is translated as CASSLFTSGYEQYF.

This clonotype was observed a handful of times. The chain uses TRBV13 and TRBJ2-7; 10 bases line up with TRBD1. This CDR3 region has 16 residues. Losses at the gene ends were 7 bases for V and 3 bases for J; bases not matched to a gene: 12. Germline CDR1 is PRHDT and CDR2 is FYEKMQ (reference sequence). The CDR3 region is CASTSSVGTGVYEQYF. CDR3 nucleotides: TGTGCCAGCACCTCAAGTGTAGGGACAGGGGTCTACGAGCAGTACTTC.

The CDR3 loop is CATGRAIYEQYF. The DNA for the CDR3 is TGTGCCACCGGGAGGGCGATTTACGAGCAGTACTTC. This chain links TRBV24-1 with TRBJ2-7; TRBD2 matches 7 bases. Germline V CDR1 and CDR2: KGHDR, SFDVKD. This CDR3 is 12 amino acids long. Trimming cost V 9 bases and J 4 bases; bases outside gene matches: 5.

V and J are TRBV10-3 and TRBJ1-2; no clear D gene. V was pared by 3 bases and J by 8 bases, with 10 bases between. Germline values: CDR1 ENHRY, CDR2 SYGVKD. The CDR3 spans 12 residues. The CDR3 sequence: CAISEGRAGYTF. The CDR3 DNA reads TGTGCCATCAGTGAAGGTAGGGCCGGCTACACCTTC.

This clonotype occurred a few times. The chain combines TRBV20-1 with TRBJ2-1, with D uncertain. V lost 5 bases, J lost 3 bases, and 11 bases lay in between. The CDR3 runs to 13 residues. Germline loops: CDR1 DFQATT, CDR2 SNEGSKA (reference sequence). The CDR3: CSAPASDYNEQFF. The CDR3 bases are TGCAGTGCTCCCGCATCGGACTACAATGAGCAGTTCTTC.

CDR3: CSARSPEGSEAFF. CDR3 coding DNA: TGCAGTGCTAGGTCCCCGGAAGGCAGTGAAGCTTTCTTT. This chain joins TRBV20-1 and TRBJ1-1; D is undetermined. V gave up 3 bases and J gave up 7 bases, with 15 bases separating them. The CDR3 sequence is 13 residues long. The V gene's germline CDR1 is DFQATT and CDR2 SNEGSKA (reference sequence).

The chain uses TRBV10-1 and TRBJ2-7, with 11 bases fitting TRBD1. This CDR3 has 14 residues. Germline CDR1 is WNHNN and CDR2 is SYGVQD (reference sequence). Trimming cost V 3 bases and J 12 bases; bases outside gene matches: 10. The CDR3 sequence: CASSDGQGARVGYF. As DNA, the CDR3 is TGCGCCAGCAGTGACGGACAGGGGGCGCGGGTTGGGTACTTC.

This chain uses TRBV15 with TRBJ1-2; D might be TRBD1 (6 bases). Germline V lookup: CDR1 LNHNV, CDR2 YYDKDF (reference sequence). The V and J ends lost 4 bases and 8 bases respectively, with 14 bases between them. The CDR3 loop spans 13 amino acids. The CDR3 is CATSTVYREGYTF. The CDR3 bases are TGTGCCACCAGCACCGTCTACAGGGAAGGCTACACCTTC. Full variable domain (rest looked up from reference TRBV15 and TRBJ1-2): DAMVIQNPRYQVTQFGKPVTLSCSQTLNHNVMYWYQQKSSQAPKLLFHYYDKDFNNEADTPDNFQSRRPNTSFCFLDIRSPGLGDTAMYLCATSTVYREGYTFGSGTRLTVV.

This clonotype appeared a few times. The V and J genes are TRBV27 and TRBJ2-1; 10 bases agree with TRBD2. Looked up from germline, CDR1 is MNHEY and CDR2 is SMNVEV (reference sequence). The CDR3 totals 18 residues. J was trimmed by 0 bases and V by 4 bases; bases with no gene match: 9. The CDR3 spells CASSSGLAEGGSYNEQFF. CDR3 nucleotide sequence: TGTGCCAGCAGTTCCGGACTAGCGGAGGGTGGCTCCTACAATGAGCAGTTCTTC.

This clonotype was counted at least ten times. This chain connects TRBV9 to TRBJ2-5, with D perhaps TRBD2 (6 bases). V dropped 8 bases and J dropped 2 bases, with 13 bases sitting between them. The CDR3 length is 13 residues. The germline V gene has CDR1 SGDLS and CDR2 YYNGEE. CDR3 nucleotide sequence: TGTGCCAGGACACGGGACTTACAAGAGACCCAGTACTTC. This codes for CARTRDLQETQYF.

The rearrangement links TRBV19 to TRBJ1-2; TRBD1 is a possible D gene (5 bases). CDR1 and CDR2 from the germline V gene are LNHDA and SQIVND (reference sequence). With 7 bases removed from V and 1 base from J, the gap between germline ends came to 10 bases. The CDR3 is 13 amino acids. CDR3 loop: CASTVTDNYGYTF. CDR3 coding DNA: TGTGCCAGTACCGTGACAGATAACTATGGCTACACCTTC.

This clonotype was seen many times. The chain carries TRBV14 and TRBJ2-7; 7 nucleotides line up with TRBD1. Germline CDR1 is SGHDN and CDR2 is FVKESK. The CDR3 covers 13 residues. V gave up 6 bases and J gave up 4 bases; unmatched junction bases: 6. The CDR3: CASRRKDRYEQYF. The CDR3 DNA follows: TGTGCCAGCAGGAGAAAGGACAGGTACGAGCAGTACTTC.

A remark on this clonotype: At one end, the junction sequence differs from germline, possibly due to a read error. The chain has TRBV7-2 and TRBJ1-3, with D unclear. The CDR3 has 15 residues. CDR1 and CDR2 from the germline V gene are SGHTA and FQGNSA. The CDR3 DNA is TGTGCCAGCAGCCTCCAACGTATCTCTGGGAACACCATATATTTT. It is translated as CASSLQRISGNTIYF.